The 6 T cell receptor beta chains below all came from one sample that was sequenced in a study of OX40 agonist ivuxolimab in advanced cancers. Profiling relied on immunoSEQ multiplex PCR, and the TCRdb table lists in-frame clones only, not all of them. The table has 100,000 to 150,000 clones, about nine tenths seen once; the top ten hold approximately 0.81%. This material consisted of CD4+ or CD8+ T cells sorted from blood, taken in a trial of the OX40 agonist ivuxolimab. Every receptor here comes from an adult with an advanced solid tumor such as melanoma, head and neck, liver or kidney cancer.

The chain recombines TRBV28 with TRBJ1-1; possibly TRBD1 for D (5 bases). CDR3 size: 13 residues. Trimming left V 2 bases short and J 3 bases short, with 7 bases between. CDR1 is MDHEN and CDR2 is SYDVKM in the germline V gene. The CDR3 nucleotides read TGTGCCAGCAGTTTACCCAGGGACACTGAAGCTTTCTTT. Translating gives CASSLPRDTEAFF.

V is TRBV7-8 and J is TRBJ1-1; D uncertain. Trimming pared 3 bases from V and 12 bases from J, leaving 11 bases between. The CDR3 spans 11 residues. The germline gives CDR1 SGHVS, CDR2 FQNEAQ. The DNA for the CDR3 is TGTGCCAGCAGCTTGTCAGATGCGCCTTTCTTT. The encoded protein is CASSLSDAPFF.

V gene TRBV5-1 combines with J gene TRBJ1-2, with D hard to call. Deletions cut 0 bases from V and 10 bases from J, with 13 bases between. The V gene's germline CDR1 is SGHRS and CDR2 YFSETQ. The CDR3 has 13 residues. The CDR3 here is CASSLVTDSYYTF. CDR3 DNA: TGCGCCAGCAGCTTGGTAACAGACTCCTACTACACCTTC.

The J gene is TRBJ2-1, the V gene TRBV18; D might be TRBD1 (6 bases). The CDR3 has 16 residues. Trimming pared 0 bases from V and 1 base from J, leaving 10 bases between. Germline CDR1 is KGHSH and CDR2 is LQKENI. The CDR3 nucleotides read TGTGCCAGCTCACCACCACAGGGAAGATCCTACAATGAGCAGTTCTTC. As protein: CASSPPQGRSYNEQFF.

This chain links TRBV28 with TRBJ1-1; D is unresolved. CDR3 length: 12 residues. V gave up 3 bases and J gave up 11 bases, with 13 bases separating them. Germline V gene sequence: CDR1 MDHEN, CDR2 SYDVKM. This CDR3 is CASSLDLLLAFF. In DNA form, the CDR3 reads TGTGCCAGCAGTTTGGACCTCTTATTGGCTTTCTTT.

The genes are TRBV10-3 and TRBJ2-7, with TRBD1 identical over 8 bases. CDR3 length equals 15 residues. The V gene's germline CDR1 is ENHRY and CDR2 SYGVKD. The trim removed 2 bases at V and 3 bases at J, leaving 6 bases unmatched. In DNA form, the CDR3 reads TGTGCCATCAGTGAGACGGACAGGGCCCACTACGAGCAGTACTTC. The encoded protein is CAISETDRAHYEQYF.